A selection of T cell receptor beta chains follows, all from one sample in a study of cytomegalovirus exposure and HLA in healthy donors. The method was immunoSEQ multiplex PCR; TCRdb's version includes in-frame clones alone and lacks a portion of them. This table has roughly 77,000 clones, around 10% appearing once. The specimen was PBMCs. The origin of the receptors is a man in his sixties in good health and CMV-seropositive. CDR3s include the opening cysteine and the closing phenylalanine or tryptophan. D genes are given only for firm matches. Size values are once, few and many counts, or a class for expanded clones, and some rows have none.

>TRBJ2-7|few|-|TRBV28
CASSPHRASYEQYF
TGTGCCAGCAGTCCCCACAGGGCCTCCTACGAGCAGTACTTC
>TRBJ2-3|-|-|TRBV7-3
CASSFRGINTDTQYF
TGTGCCAGCAGCTTCCGGGGGATAAACACAGATACGCAGTATTTT
>TRBJ2-1|-|TRBD2|TRBV6-1
CASSGQGKVRSSGAYNEQFF
TGTGCCAGCAGTGGGCAGGGGAAGGTTCGTTCTAGCGGGGCCTACAATGAGCAGTTCTTC
>TRBJ1-4|-|TRBD1|TRBV19
CASSLLGQGRDEKLFF
TGTGCCAGTAGTCTGCTGGGACAGGGAAGGGATGAAAAACTGTTTTTT
>TRBJ1-2|few|-|TRBV5-5
CASSIDQGLGGGYTF
TGTGCCAGCAGCATCGACCAGGGTTTAGGGGGAGGCTACACCTTC
>TRBJ2-5|few|-|TRBV7-8
CASKADLYQETQYF
TGTGCCAGCAAAGCGGACTTGTACCAAGAGACCCAGTACTTC
>TRBJ2-7|-|TRBD1|TRBV2
CASSKDRGNHEQYF
TGTGCCAGCTCCAAAGACAGGGGTAACCACGAGCAGTACTTC
>TRBJ1-1|few|-|TRBV14
CASSQDRWVTEEAFF
TGTGCCAGCAGCCAAGATAGATGGGTTACGGAGGAAGCTTTCTTT
>TRBJ1-3|-|-|TRBV4-2
CASSQDRGPGSGNTIYF
TGTGCCAGCAGCCAAGATCGAGGTCCTGGCTCTGGAAACACCATATATTTT
>TRBJ2-3|-|-|TRBV14
CASSQDLGGPTQYF
TGTGCCAGCAGCCAAGATCTGGGGGGGCCGACGCAGTATTTT
>TRBJ2-1|-|TRBD2|TRBV28
CASSPAGLAGNNEQFF
TGTGCCAGCAGTCCCGCGGGACTAGCGGGGAACAATGAGCAGTTCTTC
>TRBJ1-2|-|-|TRBV5-1
CASSSRDIYGYTF
TGCGCCAGCAGCTCCCGGGACATATATGGCTACACCTTC
>TRBJ1-2|few|-|TRBV6-1
CASSEGGGNYGYTF
TGTGCCAGCAGTGAAGGGGGGGGGAACTATGGCTACACCTTC
>TRBJ1-2|-|-|TRBV28
CASSLLDYRYTF
TGTGCCAGCAGTTTACTTGACTACCGCTACACCTTC
>TRBJ1-1|few|-|TRBV5-1
CASSLAGVPNTEAFF
TGCGCCAGCAGCTTGGCAGGGGTCCCCAACACTGAAGCTTTCTTT
>TRBJ2-1|once|-|TRBV19
CASSIRGEGGYEQFF
TGTGCCAGTAGTATCCGCGGGGAGGGGGGGTATGAGCAGTTCTTC
>TRBJ2-5|few|TRBD1|TRBV27
CASTRGTGGRETQYF
TGTGCCAGCACCCGAGGGACAGGGGGCCGAGAGACCCAGTACTTC
>TRBJ1-2|-|-|TRBV5-1
CASSSRERDYGYTF
TGCGCCAGCAGCTCCAGAGAGAGGGACTATGGCTACACCTTC
>TRBJ2-3|-|TRBD2|TRBV10-1
CASSPTSGYADTQYF
TGCGCCAGCAGTCCCACTAGCGGCTATGCAGATACGCAGTATTTT
>TRBJ2-5|few|-|TRBV25-1
CASSRETQYF
TGTGCCAGCTCTAGGGAGACCCAGTACTTC
>TRBJ1-5|few|-|TRBV15
CATSRDPGNQPQHF
TGTGCCACCAGCAGAGATCCTGGCAATCAGCCCCAGCATTTT
>TRBJ1-4|-|TRBD1|TRBV27
CASSPTGWSEKLFF
TGTGCCAGCAGTCCGACAGGGTGGTCGGAAAAACTGTTTTTT
>TRBJ2-5|-|TRBD1|TRBV11-3
CASSRQGTLQETQYF
TGTGCCAGCAGTCGACAGGGGACTCTCCAAGAGACCCAGTACTTC
>TRBJ1-2|-|TRBD1|TRBV11-2
CASSPADRPGSTF
TGTGCCAGCAGCCCTGCGGACAGGCCCGGCAGCACCTTC
>TRBJ1-2|-|-|TRBV9
CASSVQGTWGYTF
TGTGCCAGCAGCGTACAGGGGACGTGGGGCTACACCTTC
>TRBJ2-1|few|-|TRBV2
CASSFGGYNEQFF
TGTGCCAGCTCTTTTGGGGGGTACAATGAGCAGTTCTTC
>TRBJ2-5|-|-|TRBV7-8
CASSLAVGAETQYF
TGTGCCAGCAGCTTAGCGGTGGGCGCGGAGACCCAGTACTTC
>TRBJ2-1|-|-|TRBV5-1
CASSVVGDWVLNEQFF
TGCGCCAGCAGCGTCGTCGGGGACTGGGTATTGAATGAGCAGTTCTTC
>TRBJ2-3|few|-|TRBV7-9
CASSLEGGTDTQYF
TGTGCCAGCAGCTTAGAGGGGGGCACAGATACGCAGTATTTT
>TRBJ1-5|-|TRBD1|TRBV19
CASSILQGADQPQHF
TGTGCCAGTAGTATTTTGCAGGGGGCGGATCAGCCCCAGCATTTT
>TRBJ1-1|-|-|TRBV9
CASSVSGNSLAFF
TGTGCCAGCAGCGTATCGGGGAACAGCCTTGCTTTCTTT
>TRBJ1-4|few|-|TRBV21-1
CASNPGYELFF
TGTGCCAGCAATCCAGGGTATGAACTGTTTTTT
>TRBJ1-4|few|-|TRBV6-1
CASRWTAPEKLFF
TGTGCCAGCCGGTGGACAGCCCCTGAAAAACTGTTTTTT
>TRBJ1-1|few|TRBD1|TRBV6-1
CASRLDRGNTEAFF
TGTGCCAGCAGATTAGACAGGGGGAACACTGAAGCTTTCTTT
>TRBJ2-3|-|-|TRBV28
CASSRDPTDTQYF
TGTGCCAGCAGTCGGGATCCCACAGATACGCAGTATTTT
>TRBJ2-1|few|-|TRBV29-1
CSVGPWDKYNEQFF
TGCAGCGTCGGGCCATGGGACAAGTACAATGAGCAGTTCTTC
>TRBJ1-4|-|-|TRBV6-1
CASSEDMVNEKLFF
TGTGCCAGCAGTGAGGACATGGTGAATGAAAAACTGTTTTTT
>TRBJ2-1|-|TRBD2|TRBV6-4
CASSHVPGLVVDEQFF
TGTGCCAGCAGCCACGTCCCGGGACTAGTTGTCGATGAGCAGTTCTTC
>TRBJ2-3|-|TRBD2|TRBV11-2
CASSFFRSGGADTQYF
TGTGCCAGCAGCTTTTTTAGAAGCGGGGGGGCAGATACGCAGTATTTT
>TRBJ2-1|-|TRBD2|TRBV6-5
CASSLAGAPYNEQFF
TGTGCCAGCAGCTTAGCGGGAGCCCCATACAATGAGCAGTTCTTC
>TRBJ2-3|-|TRBD2|TRBV5-1
CASFSGRATDTQYF
TGCGCCAGCTTTAGCGGGAGGGCGACAGATACGCAGTATTTT
>TRBJ2-1|-|-|TRBV5-1
CASSLMTYNEQFF
TGCGCCAGCAGCTTGATGACTTACAATGAGCAGTTCTTC
>TRBJ2-3|many|-|TRBV19
CASSAQGGADTQYF
TGTGCCAGTAGCGCTCAGGGAGGAGCAGATACGCAGTATTTT
>TRBJ1-1|few|-|TRBV7-8
CASSRRGGTEAFF
TGTGCCAGCAGCCGCAGGGGCGGGACTGAAGCTTTCTTT
>TRBJ2-5|few|TRBD2|TRBV7-3
CASSLGAGGGETQYF
TGTGCCAGCAGCTTAGGAGCGGGGGGTGGAGAGACCCAGTACTTC
>TRBJ2-5|-|TRBD2|TRBV6-1
CASIRTSGGEETQYF
TGTGCCAGCATACGGACTAGCGGGGGAGAAGAGACCCAGTACTTC
>TRBJ2-7|few|TRBD1|TRBV9
CASSLRDRDEQYF
TGTGCCAGCAGCCTCCGGGACAGGGACGAGCAGTACTTC
>TRBJ1-1|many|-|TRBV4-1
CASSFREITEAFF
TGCGCCAGCAGCTTCCGGGAGATCACTGAAGCTTTCTTT
>TRBJ2-1|-|TRBD2|TRBV5-4
CASSLSMGLAGVYEQFF
TGTGCCAGCAGCCTATCCATGGGACTAGCGGGAGTTTATGAGCAGTTCTTC
>TRBJ1-4|few|-|TRBV27
CASRGGGRGNEKLFF
TGTGCCAGCAGAGGTGGTGGTAGAGGTAATGAAAAACTGTTTTTT
>TRBJ2-7|few|TRBD2|TRBV5-6
CASSTGLAEQTYEQYF
TGTGCCAGCAGCACCGGACTAGCGGAGCAGACCTACGAGCAGTACTTC
>TRBJ2-3|few|TRBD1|TRBV19
CASTRGLTDTQYF
TGTGCCAGTACTAGGGGGCTCACAGATACGCAGTATTTT
>TRBJ2-3|many|-|TRBV27
CASSYINTDTQYF
TGTGCCAGCAGTTATATAAACACAGATACGCAGTATTTT
>TRBJ2-2|-|TRBD2|TRBV5-6
CASSSPGLAANTGELFF
TGTGCCAGCAGCTCACCGGGACTAGCAGCGAACACCGGGGAGCTGTTTTTT
>TRBJ2-7|-|-|TRBV21-1
CASSKKCPGPGQGSYEQYF
TGTGCCAGCAGCAAAAAGTGCCCCGGCCCGGGACAGGGATCCTACGAGCAGTACTTC